The 17 T cell receptor beta chains below were found in one sample sequenced in a study of a mutant IDH1 vaccine in newly diagnosed glioma. These receptors have no identified antigens. The method was immunoSEQ multiplex PCR; TCRdb's version includes in-frame clones alone and lacks a portion of them. The top ten clones hold 3.5% to 4.5% of a sample with around 60,000 clones, around 80% of them seen once. Time point defined: week 35, safety follow-up. Doses comprised 300 ug of mutant IDH1 20-mer peptide each, plus topical imiquimod. The sample in question was PBMCs, obtained from a glioma patient whose treatment included an IDH1 peptide vaccine. These receptors were collected from a man aged 25 to 40 with glioma.

This clone has only a few counts. This chain joins TRBV2 and TRBJ1-2, with D possibly matching TRBD1 (5 bases). CDR1 SNHLY and CDR2 FYNNEI come from the germline V gene. The V gene lost 6 bases and the J gene lost 3 bases, with 11 bases spanning the gap. The CDR3 runs 13 residues. The CDR3 nucleotides read TGTGCCAGCAGACCCGGGACTCACTATGGCTACACCTTC. It is translated as CASRPGTHYGYTF.

The chain couples TRBV5-4 to TRBJ2-1, with TRBD2 identical over 8 bases. Germline values: CDR1 SGHNT, CDR2 YYREEE (reference sequence). V was pared by 4 bases and J by 7 bases, with 10 bases of the junction left unmatched. The CDR3 has 15 amino acids. The CDR3 spells CASSARRGAVNEQFF. Written as DNA, the CDR3 is TGTGCCAGCAGCGCGCGGCGGGGGGCAGTTAATGAGCAGTTCTTC.

This clone turned up a few times. This chain joins TRBV5-4 and TRBJ1-1; 7 bases fit TRBD1. CDR3 length: 15 amino acids. The V segment lost 3 bases and the J segment 3 bases; nucleotides outside the gene matches: 8. Germline V CDR1 and CDR2: SGHNT, YYREEE (reference sequence). The CDR3 DNA is TGTGCCAGCAGCTCGATCGGGACAGCTGACACTGAAGCTTTCTTT. Residues: CASSSIGTADTEAFF.

The chain uses TRBV7-9 and TRBJ2-5; D gene ambiguous. The CDR3 covers 13 residues. Trimming cost V 1 base and J 1 base, with 4 bases left between them. Germline values: CDR1 SEHNR, CDR2 FQNEAQ (reference sequence). This CDR3 reads CASSLGTQETQYF. The CDR3 region has the DNA TGTGCCAGCAGCTTAGGGACCCAAGAGACCCAGTACTTC.

The chain combines TRBV7-9 with TRBJ2-3; D remains ambiguous. V was shortened by 1 base and J by 0 bases, with 8 bases between the two germline ends. Germline V lookup: CDR1 SEHNR, CDR2 FQNEAQ (reference sequence). This CDR3 has 15 residues. DNA of the CDR3: TGTGCCAGCAGCTTAGGAGATACTAGCACAGATACGCAGTATTTT. Amino acids: CASSLGDTSTDTQYF.

The chain employs TRBV5-4 and TRBJ2-5, with TRBD1 matching 11 bases. The CDR3 is made up of 15 amino acids. V lost 4 bases to trimming and J lost 3 bases; unmatched junction nucleotides: 5. The germline V gene has CDR1 SGHNT and CDR2 YYREEE (reference sequence). This CDR3 is CASSPRTGGKETQYF. CDR3 nucleotide sequence: TGTGCCAGCAGCCCGCGGACAGGGGGCAAAGAGACCCAGTACTTC.

This chain connects TRBV15 to TRBJ1-1, with TRBD1 as a possible D gene (6 bases). The germline CDR1 and CDR2 sequences are LNHNV and YYDKDF (reference sequence). The ends were cut back, 7 bases at V and 4 bases at J, with 13 bases in the middle. The CDR3 length is 13 residues. CDR3 coding DNA: TGTGCCACCAAACAGGGAGCGGCCACTGAAGCTTTCTTT. It encodes CATKQGAATEAFF. The complete variable domain, with remaining parts taken from reference TRBV15 and TRBJ1-1, reads DAMVIQNPRYQVTQFGKPVTLSCSQTLNHNVMYWYQQKSSQAPKLLFHYYDKDFNNEADTPDNFQSRRPNTSFCFLDIRSPGLGDTAMYLCATKQGAATEAFFGQGTRLTVV.

This chain joins TRBV10-3 and TRBJ1-2; D is ambiguous. This CDR3 contains 15 residues. V lost 0 bases to trimming and J lost 4 bases, with 12 bases between them. The V gene's germline CDR1 is ENHRY and CDR2 SYGVKD. CDR3 coding DNA: TGTGCCATCAGTGAGTCGAGTACCATCGGCTATGGCTACACCTTC. Amino acid sequence: CAISESSTIGYGYTF.

The chain joins TRBV25-1 to TRBJ1-6; D might be TRBD1 (6 bases). The V end was cut by 6 bases, the J end by 9 bases, with 18 bases between. Germline CDR1 MGHDK, CDR2 SYGVNS. The CDR3 is 15 residues long. CDR3 region: CASSDLTGWSSPLHF. The CDR3 DNA sequence: TGTGCCAGCAGCGACCTAACAGGGTGGTCTTCACCCCTCCACTTT.

This sequence joins TRBV18 and TRBJ2-1, with 7 bases that match TRBD2. Germline V lookup: CDR1 KGHSH, CDR2 LQKENI. The CDR3 consists of 15 residues. V lost 2 bases to trimming and J lost 4 bases; unmatched junction nucleotides: 5. The CDR3 DNA sequence: TGTGCCAGCTCACCAACCAGCGGGGAATACAATGAGCAGTTCTTC. Its protein product is CASSPTSGEYNEQFF.

This rearrangement joins TRBV2 to TRBJ2-3; 10 bases are a match to TRBD1. V was clipped by 6 bases and J by 7 bases; unmatched bases: 10. The germline CDR1 and CDR2 sequences are SNHLY and FYNNEI. CDR3 length equals 15 residues. DNA of the CDR3: TGTGCCAGCAGCCCTACAGGGACAGGGGCCTATACGCAGTATTTT. Translation gives CASSPTGTGAYTQYF.

This clone was seen only once. V usage is TRBV6-1 and J usage is TRBJ2-7; D is ambiguous. With 1 base removed from V and 2 bases from J, the gap between germline ends came to 15 bases. The germline CDR1 and CDR2 sequences are MNHNS and SASEGT. This CDR3 is 16 amino acids long. The CDR3, as DNA: TGTGCCAGCAGTGAAGATTGGCGACGCCCGCCCTACGAGCAGTACTTC. This gives the protein CASSEDWRRPPYEQYF.

This chain links TRBV11-3 with TRBJ2-1; 8 bases fit TRBD2. From germline, CDR1 is SGHNT and CDR2 YENEEA. This CDR3 has 16 amino acids. V was clipped by 1 base and J by 5 bases; unmatched bases: 7. CDR3 sequence: CASSLGPSGGDNEQFF. As DNA, the CDR3 is TGTGCCAGCAGCTTAGGGCCGAGCGGGGGAGACAATGAGCAGTTCTTC. Supplemented by reference TRBV11-3 and TRBJ2-1, the full variable domain reads EAGVVQSPRYKIIEKKQPVAFWCNPISGHNTLYWYLQNLGQGPELLIRYENEEAVDDSQLPKDRFSAERLKGVDSTLKIQPAELGDSAVYLCASSLGPSGGDNEQFFGPGTRLTVL.

The genes are TRBV19 and TRBJ2-7; D is perhaps TRBD1 (6 bases). This CDR3 contains 15 residues. The germline gives CDR1 LNHDA, CDR2 SQIVND (reference sequence). V lost 6 bases and J lost 0, with 15 bases in between. The DNA of the CDR3 is TGTGCCAGTAGCAAATCACAGGACAGCTCCTACGAGCAGTACTTC. Its translation: CASSKSQDSSYEQYF.

The chain's CDR3 is CAISSWTGGNYGYTF. Written as DNA, the CDR3 is TGTGCCATCAGTAGTTGGACAGGGGGTAACTATGGCTACACCTTC. The chain combines TRBV10-3 with TRBJ1-2; 10 bases align to TRBD1. V dropped 5 bases and J dropped 1; count of bases not matched to a gene: 4. CDR3 size: 15 residues. The germline V gene encodes CDR1 ENHRY and CDR2 SYGVKD.

This chain joins TRBV6-5 and TRBJ1-2; D not resolved. This CDR3 comprises 16 residues. Trimming removed 0 bases at V and 7 bases at J, with 18 bases between. The V gene's germline CDR1 is MNHEY and CDR2 SVGAGI. The CDR3 here is CASSYSVGLTMGGYTF. The CDR3 coding sequence is TGTGCCAGCAGTTACTCGGTTGGGCTTACCATGGGTGGCTACACCTTC.

This sequence joins TRBV7-9 and TRBJ1-4; 11 bases are shared with TRBD1. Germline V gene sequence: CDR1 SEHNR, CDR2 FQNEAQ (reference sequence). J gave up 5 bases and V 3 bases, and 2 bases lay outside the gene matches. The CDR3 length is 15 residues. CDR3 sequence: CASSLGQGGNEKLFF. The CDR3 DNA sequence: TGTGCCAGCAGCTTGGGACAGGGGGGAAATGAAAAACTGTTTTTT.